Presented here are 7 T cell receptor beta chains from one specimen sequenced in a study of cytomegalovirus exposure and HLA in healthy donors. PCR primers comprised 60 Vbeta and 13 Jbeta primers. Only in-frame clones appear in the TCRdb table, and some are missing; sequencing was by immunoSEQ multiplex PCR. This table has about 200,000 clones, approximately 11% appearing once. The sequenced sample consisted of PBMCs. These receptors all stem from a man aged 50 or older in good health and CMV-seropositive.

In the case of this clone: This CDR3 is also generated by other DNA sequences in the sample. The rearrangement links TRBV5-1 to TRBJ2-2, with 9 bases lining up with TRBD1. This CDR3 has 15 amino acids. Germline assignment: CDR1 SGHRS and CDR2 YFSETQ. V gave up 2 bases and J gave up 5 bases; unmatched junction bases: 4. The DNA for the CDR3 is TGCGCCAGCAGCTTACAGGGGGCAGGGACCGGGGAGCTGTTTTTT. Translating gives CASSLQGAGTGELFF.

This clone was seen a handful of times. This chain connects TRBV5-1 to TRBJ1-2, with D perhaps matching TRBD1 (6 bases). V was clipped by 4 bases and J by 2 bases, with 21 bases between them. The CDR3 has 17 amino acids. In germline, CDR1 is SGHRS, CDR2 YFSETQ. The chain's CDR3 is CASSAQITRQENYGYTF. The CDR3 DNA reads as TGCGCCAGCAGCGCCCAGATAACCCGACAGGAGAACTATGGCTACACCTTC. Together with reference TRBV5-1 and TRBJ1-2, the CDR3 gives the full variable domain: KAGVTQTPRYLIKTRGQQVTLSCSPISGHRSVSWYQQTPGQGLQFLFEYFSETQRNKGNFPGRFSGRQFSNSRSEMNVSTLELGDSALYLCASSAQITRQENYGYTFGSGTRLTVV.

About this clone itself: Different DNA sequences within this sample yield the same CDR3. The chain carries TRBV5-1 and TRBJ1-3, with unresolved D. The CDR3 runs 14 residues. V lost 0 bases and J lost 2, with 6 bases in between. The germline CDR1 and CDR2 sequences are SGHRS and YFSETQ. The CDR3 nucleotides read TGCGCCAGCAGCTTGGGTGGAGCTGGAAACACCATATATTTT. This encodes CASSLGGAGNTIYF. The variable domain in full, with the rest retrieved from reference TRBV5-1 and TRBJ1-3, is KAGVTQTPRYLIKTRGQQVTLSCSPISGHRSVSWYQQTPGQGLQFLFEYFSETQRNKGNFPGRFSGRQFSNSRSEMNVSTLELGDSALYLCASSLGGAGNTIYFGEGSWLTVV.

This clone was seen a handful of times. The CDR3 is CASRPDSTDTQYF. CDR3 nucleotide sequence: TGTGCCAGCAGACCGGACTCCACAGATACGCAGTATTTT. This chain links TRBV6-6 with TRBJ2-3, with D possibly matching TRBD2 (5 bases). The CDR3 sequence is 13 residues long. Trimming removed 6 bases from V and 2 bases from J, with 9 bases in between. Per germline, CDR1 MNHNY and CDR2 SVGAGI (reference sequence).

V is TRBV11-2 and J is TRBJ1-3; D may be TRBD1 (5 bases). Germline V lookup: CDR1 SGHAT, CDR2 FQNNGV. The length of the CDR3 is 17 residues. V lost 2 bases to trimming and J lost 0 bases, with 14 bases between them. The CDR3 protein is CASSLFGTGVSGNTIYF. DNA for the CDR3: TGTGCCAGCAGCTTATTTGGGACGGGAGTCTCTGGAAACACCATATATTTT.

J is TRBJ2-7 and V is TRBV27; D unresolved. This CDR3 spans 15 amino acids. Germline loops: CDR1 MNHEY, CDR2 SMNVEV (reference sequence). The V and J ends lost 4 bases and 4 bases respectively, with 17 bases between them. This chain's CDR3 is CASSSPQRLLYEQYF. CDR3 in DNA: TGTGCCAGCAGTTCCCCCCAGAGGCTCCTTTACGAGCAGTACTTC.

V gene TRBV7-2 combines with J gene TRBJ2-7, with 8 bases matching TRBD1. V lost 0 bases and J lost 2; bases outside the gene matches: 6. This CDR3 contains 16 residues. The germline gives CDR1 SGHTA, CDR2 FQGNSA. CDR3 loop: CASSLAVGTGAYEQYF. In nucleotides, the CDR3 is TGTGCCAGCAGCTTAGCTGTTGGGACAGGAGCCTACGAGCAGTACTTC.